This TCR beta chain was identified during a study of shared T cell receptors in the human thymus. CDR1 and CDR2 from the germline V gene are SEHNR and FQNEAQ (reference sequence). CDR3 length equals 12 residues. V lost 5 bases, J lost 8 bases, and 10 bases lay in between. This clone was counted a single time. TCRdb's table, derived via immunoSEQ multiplex PCR, lists solely in-frame clones and lacks some. The sample has about 660,000 clones, approximately 90% seen once. This same sample was also part of a study on human thymus T cells. This second report adds: All donors were healthy Finnish infants who were undergoing corrective surgery to treat congenital heart defects. Thymic material originated from resections removed in the course of corrective heart surgery. It looked as if thymic and blood repertoires used V and J genes in a biased way. What related research reported was that thymic repertoires overlapped highly among unrelated individuals.

The sequence was collected from a boy younger than two with a congenital heart defect. This chain links TRBV7-9 with TRBJ2-1; no clear D. Sequences were obtained from thymocytes. The CDR3 loop is CASSDVGDEQFF. The DNA for the CDR3 is TGTGCCAGCAGCGACGTGGGCGATGAGCAGTTCTTC.